A selection of T cell receptor beta chains follows, all from one sample in a study of T cell repertoires and HLA-DP antigens. Profiling relied on immunoSEQ multiplex PCR, and the TCRdb table lists in-frame clones only, not all of them. The sample consists of roughly 500 clones, around two thirds of them appearing once. The sample consisted of alloreactive CD137+ CD4+ T cells from cultured PBMCs. The receptors come from a man aged 55 to 70 in good health and CMV-seronegative. The CDR3 runs from the conserved cysteine through the conserved F or W. Fields, in order: clone size, J gene, V gene, D gene, CDR3 DNA, CDR3 protein. D genes are given only for firm matches. Clone size appears in some rows only: once, few, many, or a class for an expanded clone.

large | TRBJ1-5 | TRBV14 | NA | TGTGCCAGCAGCTGTGAGGCGGGCAATCAGCCCCAGCATTTT | CASSCEAGNQPQHF
NA | TRBJ1-2 | TRBV7-1 | NA | TGTGCCAGCAGCTTAGAGATAAGCGGCTACACCTTC | CASSLEISGYTF
NA | TRBJ1-5 | TRBV5-6 | TRBD1 | TGTGCCAGCAGCATCGGGACAGACCCTATTAGACATCAGCCCCAGCATTTT | CASSIGTDPIRHQPQHF
few | TRBJ2-7 | TRBV7-7 | NA | TGTGCCAGCAGCTTAGACGCAGGGAGCTCCTACGAGCAGTACTTC | CASSLDAGSSYEQYF
NA | TRBJ2-2 | TRBV6-6 | TRBD1 | TGTGCCGGTAAACAGGGGACGAACACCGGGGAGCTGTTTTTT | CAGKQGTNTGELFF
NA | TRBJ1-2 | TRBV7-2 | TRBD1 | TGTGCCAGCAGCTTAGGCAGGGGGTGGAACTATGGCTACACCTTC | CASSLGRGWNYGYTF
once | TRBJ2-7 | TRBV7-2 | NA | TGTGCCAGCAGCTTCCCTGTAGGGAGCTACGAGCAGTACTTC | CASSFPVGSYEQYF
NA | TRBJ1-2 | TRBV5-1 | TRBD1 | TGCGCCAGCAGCCAGGACCCCGGGACAGGGAATGGCTACACCTTC | CASSQDPGTGNGYTF
NA | TRBJ2-1 | TRBV9 | NA | TGTGCCAGCAGCGTAGATGGTAGTTACAATGAGCAGTTCTTC | CASSVDGSYNEQFF
NA | TRBJ1-2 | TRBV7-4 | NA | TGTGCCAGCACCCTGTCCCACTATGGCTACACCTTC | CASTLSHYGYTF
NA | TRBJ2-3 | TRBV11-3 | NA | TGTGCCAGCAGCTTAGGTACTAGCCACGATACGCAGTATTTT | CASSLGTSHDTQYF
NA | TRBJ1-2 | TRBV7-9 | NA | TGTGCCAGCAGCCCTAGTGAGGGCTACACCTTC | CASSPSEGYTF
few | TRBJ1-1 | TRBV7-2 | NA | TGTGCCAGCGCTAGGGGAACTGAAGCTTTCTTT | CASARGTEAFF
NA | TRBJ1-1 | TRBV6-5 | TRBD1 | TGTGCCAGCACCAGGGGGGGGAAGAACACTGAAGCTTTCTTT | CASTRGGKNTEAFF
NA | TRBJ2-3 | TRBV30 | TRBD2 | TGTGCCTGGGCCCAGGGACTAGCGGGGGGGCAGGCAGATACGCAGTATTTT | CAWAQGLAGGQADTQYF
NA | TRBJ2-7 | TRBV19 | NA | TGTGCCAGTAGTATAGGGCCGGGTGGAACCTACGAGCAGTACTTC | CASSIGPGGTYEQYF
NA | TRBJ2-1 | TRBV7-2 | NA | TGTGCCAGCAGCTTAAGACTAGGGAGTGGGGACAATGAGCAGTTCTTC | CASSLRLGSGDNEQFF
NA | TRBJ1-2 | TRBV2 | NA | TGTGCCAGCACAACCGGGGGCGGTGGGGGCTACACCTTC | CASTTGGGGGYTF
NA | TRBJ2-5 | TRBV6-6 | TRBD1 | TGTGCCAGCATTTCGCAATACAGGGGCCGGGAGACCCAGTACTTC | CASISQYRGRETQYF
NA | TRBJ1-5 | TRBV7-2 | NA | TGTGCCAGCAGCTTAGCACAGGGAAGAAATCAGCCCCAGCATTTT | CASSLAQGRNQPQHF
NA | TRBJ2-3 | TRBV19 | NA | TGTGCCAGTAGTGCCGCCTTTAGCACAGATACGCAGTATTTT | CASSAAFSTDTQYF
NA | TRBJ1-2 | TRBV6-1 | TRBD1 | TGTGCCAGCCGCCCGCGGGGACAGGGATTTGGCTACACCTTC | CASRPRGQGFGYTF